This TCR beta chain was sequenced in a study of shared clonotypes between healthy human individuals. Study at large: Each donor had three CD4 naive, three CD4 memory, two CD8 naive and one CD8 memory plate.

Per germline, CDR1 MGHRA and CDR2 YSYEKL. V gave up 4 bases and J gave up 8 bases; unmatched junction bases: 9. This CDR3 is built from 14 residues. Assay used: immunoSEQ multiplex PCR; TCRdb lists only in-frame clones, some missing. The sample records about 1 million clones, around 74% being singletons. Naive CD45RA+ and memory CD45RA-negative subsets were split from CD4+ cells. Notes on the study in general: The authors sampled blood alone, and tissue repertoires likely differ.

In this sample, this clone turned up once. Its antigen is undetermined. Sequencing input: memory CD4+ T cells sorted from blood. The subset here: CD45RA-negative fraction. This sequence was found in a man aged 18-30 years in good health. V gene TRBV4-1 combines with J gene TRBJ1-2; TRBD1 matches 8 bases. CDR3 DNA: TGCGCCAGCAGCCTGGCCGGGGGGACAGGCGGCTACACCTTC. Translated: CASSLAGGTGGYTF.